Described below is a single TCR beta chain sequence and its context. Clones were sequenced by immunoSEQ multiplex PCR, and TCRdb holds only the in-frame ones, with some missing. The profile covers 130,000 to 150,000 clones, with around 85% appearing a single time and about 3% taken by the ten largest. This entry belongs to a study of blood T cell repertoires in COVID-19. The overall study: Specimens from acute and convalescent COVID-19 originated in the United States, Italy and Spain.

The CDR3 consists of 15 residues. Between the trimmed V and J ends, which lost 5 bases and 1 base, there was a span of 9 bases. The germline V gene encodes CDR1 MNHEY and CDR2 SMNVEV (reference sequence). The chain couples TRBV27 to TRBJ2-6, with no clear D. The clonotype comes from a woman aged 40 to 50 with active or convalescent COVID-19. Sequenced: peripheral blood. This CDR3 reads CASSIDGSGANVLTF. CDR3 coding DNA: TGTGCCAGCAGTATAGACGGGTCTGGGGCCAACGTCCTGACTTTC.